A single sample is the source of the 3 T cell receptor beta chains below, sequenced in a study of technical replicates of blood from four donors. TCRdb keeps only in-frame clones here, not all; method: immunoSEQ multiplex PCR. The sample carries tens of thousands of clones, 85% to 95% recorded once. The sequencing input was PBMCs. Every receptor here comes from a human donor in good health. Some clones in this sample may be carry-over from other donors' samples.

The CDR3 is CASSAGLAGSGEQFF. As DNA, the CDR3 is TGTGCCAGCAGCGCGGGACTAGCGGGGAGTGGCGAGCAGTTCTTC. This chain connects TRBV9 to TRBJ2-1; 13 bases match TRBD2. With 3 bases clipped from V and 10 bases from J, the junction kept 7 bases outside the gene matches. Per germline, CDR1 SGDLS and CDR2 YYNGEE. The CDR3 covers 15 residues.

This chain uses TRBV9 with TRBJ2-1; 7 bases line up with TRBD2. V lost 3 bases, J lost 5 bases, and 8 bases stayed unmatched. The germline V gene has CDR1 SGDLS and CDR2 YYNGEE. This CDR3 region has 15 residues. The CDR3 is CASSGRGLTNNEQFF. CDR3 coding DNA: TGTGCCAGCAGCGGGAGGGGACTAACCAACAATGAGCAGTTCTTC.

The J gene is TRBJ1-5, the V gene TRBV5-1, with a possible D match to TRBD1 (5 bases). V lost 2 bases and J 1 base, leaving 10 bases between the germline ends. CDR3 length: 15 residues. Germline lookup yields CDR1 SGHRS and CDR2 YFSETQ. CDR3 in DNA: TGCGCCAGCAGCTTAGGGGTTGGGAGCAATCAGCCCCAGCATTTT. Translation: CASSLGVGSNQPQHF.